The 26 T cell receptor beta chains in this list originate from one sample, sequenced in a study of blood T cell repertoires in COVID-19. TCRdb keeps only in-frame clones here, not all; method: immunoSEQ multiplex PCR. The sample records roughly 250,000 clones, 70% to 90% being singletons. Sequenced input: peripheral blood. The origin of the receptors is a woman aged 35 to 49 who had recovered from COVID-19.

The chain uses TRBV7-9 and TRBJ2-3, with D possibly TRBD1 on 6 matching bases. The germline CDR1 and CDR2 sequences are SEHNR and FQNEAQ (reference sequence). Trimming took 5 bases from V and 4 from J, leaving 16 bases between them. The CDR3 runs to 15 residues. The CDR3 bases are TGTGCCAGCAGCGAAACAGGGAAGAACGCAGATACGCAGTATTTT. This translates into CASSETGKNADTQYF.

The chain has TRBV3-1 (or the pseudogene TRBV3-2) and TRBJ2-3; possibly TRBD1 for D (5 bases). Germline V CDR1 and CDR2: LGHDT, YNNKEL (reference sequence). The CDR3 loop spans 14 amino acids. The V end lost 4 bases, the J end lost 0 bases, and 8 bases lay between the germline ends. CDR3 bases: TGTGCCAGCAGCCGCAGGGCTAGCACAGATACGCAGTATTTT. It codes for CASSRRASTDTQYF.

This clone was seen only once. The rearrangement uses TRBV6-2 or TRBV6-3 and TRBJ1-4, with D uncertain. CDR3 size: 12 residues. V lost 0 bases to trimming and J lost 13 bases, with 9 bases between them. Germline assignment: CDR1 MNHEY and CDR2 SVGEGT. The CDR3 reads CASSYSYSGLFF. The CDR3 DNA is TGTGCCAGCAGTTACTCATACAGTGGACTGTTTTTT.

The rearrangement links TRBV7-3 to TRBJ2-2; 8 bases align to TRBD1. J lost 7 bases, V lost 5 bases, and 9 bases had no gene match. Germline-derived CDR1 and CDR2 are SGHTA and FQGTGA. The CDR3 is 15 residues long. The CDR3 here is CASSPRTGSIGELFF. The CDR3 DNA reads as TGTGCCAGCAGCCCCCGGACAGGGAGTATCGGGGAGCTGTTTTTT.

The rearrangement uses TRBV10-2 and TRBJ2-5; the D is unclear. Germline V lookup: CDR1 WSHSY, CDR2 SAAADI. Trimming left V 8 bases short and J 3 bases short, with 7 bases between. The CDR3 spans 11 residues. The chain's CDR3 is CASESEETQYF. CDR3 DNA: TGCGCCAGCGAGTCGGAAGAGACCCAGTACTTC.

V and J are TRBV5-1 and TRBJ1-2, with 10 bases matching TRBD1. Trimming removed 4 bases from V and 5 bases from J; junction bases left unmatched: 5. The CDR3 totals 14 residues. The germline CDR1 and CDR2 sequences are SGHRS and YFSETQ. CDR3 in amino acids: CASSREGQGYGYTF. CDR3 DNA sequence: TGCGCCAGCAGCCGGGAGGGACAGGGGTATGGCTACACCTTC.

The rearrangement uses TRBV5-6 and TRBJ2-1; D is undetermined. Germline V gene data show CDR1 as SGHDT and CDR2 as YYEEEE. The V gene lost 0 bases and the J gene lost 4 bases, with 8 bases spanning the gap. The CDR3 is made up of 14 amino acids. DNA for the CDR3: TGTGCCAGCAGCTTGGTTGTACTTTACAATGAGCAGTTCTTC. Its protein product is CASSLVVLYNEQFF. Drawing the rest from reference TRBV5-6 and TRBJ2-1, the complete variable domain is DAGVTQSPTHLIKTRGQQVTLRCSPKSGHDTVSWYQQALGQGPQFIFQYYEEEERQRGNFPDRFSGHQFPNYSSELNVNALLLGDSALYLCASSLVVLYNEQFFGPGTRLTVL.

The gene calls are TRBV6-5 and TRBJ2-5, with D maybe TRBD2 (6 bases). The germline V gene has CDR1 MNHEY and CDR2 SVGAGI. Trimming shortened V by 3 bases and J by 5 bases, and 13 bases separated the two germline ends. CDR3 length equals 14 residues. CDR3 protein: CASSYGEGLETQYF. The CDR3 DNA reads TGTGCCAGCAGTTATGGCGAGGGACTCGAGACCCAGTACTTC.

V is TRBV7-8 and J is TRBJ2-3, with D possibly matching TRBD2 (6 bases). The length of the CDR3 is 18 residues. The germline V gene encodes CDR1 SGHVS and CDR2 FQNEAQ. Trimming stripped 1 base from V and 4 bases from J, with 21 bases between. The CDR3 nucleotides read TGTGCCAGCAGCTTAGAGGGATTTGGGACTCCCAGGGCAGATACGCAGTATTTT. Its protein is CASSLEGFGTPRADTQYF.

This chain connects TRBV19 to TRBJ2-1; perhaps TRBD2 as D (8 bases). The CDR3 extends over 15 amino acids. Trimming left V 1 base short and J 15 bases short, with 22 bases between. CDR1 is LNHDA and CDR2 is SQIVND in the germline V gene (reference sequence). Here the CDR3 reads CASSIVGGARGGTFF. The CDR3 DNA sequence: TGTGCCAGTAGTATAGTAGGGGGCGCCCGGGGGGGCACGTTCTTC.

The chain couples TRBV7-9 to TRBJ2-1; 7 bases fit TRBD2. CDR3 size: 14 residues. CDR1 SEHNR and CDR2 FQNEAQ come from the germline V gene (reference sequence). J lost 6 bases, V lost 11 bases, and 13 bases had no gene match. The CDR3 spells CAGRRSGKGNEQFF. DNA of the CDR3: TGTGCCGGTAGAAGGAGCGGGAAAGGCAATGAGCAGTTCTTC.

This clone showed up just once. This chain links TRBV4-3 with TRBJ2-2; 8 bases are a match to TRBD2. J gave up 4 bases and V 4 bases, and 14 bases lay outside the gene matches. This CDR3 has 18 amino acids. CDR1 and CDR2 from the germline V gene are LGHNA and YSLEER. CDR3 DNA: TGCGCCAGCAGCCCCCTCCATTGGAGAACTAGCGGCACCGGGGAGCTGTTTTTT. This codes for CASSPLHWRTSGTGELFF.

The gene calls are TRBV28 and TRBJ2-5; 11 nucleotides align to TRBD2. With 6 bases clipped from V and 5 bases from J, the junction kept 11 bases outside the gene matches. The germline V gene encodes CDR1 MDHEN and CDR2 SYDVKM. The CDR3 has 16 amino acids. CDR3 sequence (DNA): TGTGCCAGCAGCTCGACGACTAGCGGGATTAGGGAGACCCAGTACTTC. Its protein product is CASSSTTSGIRETQYF.

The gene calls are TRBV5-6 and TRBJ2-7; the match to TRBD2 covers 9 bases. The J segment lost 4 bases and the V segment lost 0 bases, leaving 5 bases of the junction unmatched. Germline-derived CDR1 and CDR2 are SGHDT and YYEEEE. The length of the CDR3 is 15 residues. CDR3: CASSLALAGDYEQYF. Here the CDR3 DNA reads TGTGCCAGCAGCTTGGCTTTAGCGGGGGATTACGAGCAGTACTTC.

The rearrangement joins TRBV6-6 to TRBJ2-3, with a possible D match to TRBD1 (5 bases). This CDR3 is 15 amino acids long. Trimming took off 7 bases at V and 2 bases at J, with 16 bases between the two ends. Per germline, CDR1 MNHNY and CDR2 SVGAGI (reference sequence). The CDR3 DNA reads TGTGCCAGCACCGGGCAGTCAGGGCACACAGATACGCAGTATTTT. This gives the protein CASTGQSGHTDTQYF.

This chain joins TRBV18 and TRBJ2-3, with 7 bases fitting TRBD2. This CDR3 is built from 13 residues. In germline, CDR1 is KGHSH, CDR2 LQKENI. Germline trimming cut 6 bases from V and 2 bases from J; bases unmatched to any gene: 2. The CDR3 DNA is TGTGCCAGCTCGGGAGGGACCACAGATACGCAGTATTTT. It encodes CASSGGTTDTQYF.

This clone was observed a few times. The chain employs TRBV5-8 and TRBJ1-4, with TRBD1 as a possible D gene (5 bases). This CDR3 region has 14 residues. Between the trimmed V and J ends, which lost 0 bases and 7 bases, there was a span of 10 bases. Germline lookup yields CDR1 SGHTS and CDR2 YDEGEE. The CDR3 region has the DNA TGTGCCAGCAGCTTGGGGCAGGGTTCTGAAAAACTGTTTTTT. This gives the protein CASSLGQGSEKLFF.

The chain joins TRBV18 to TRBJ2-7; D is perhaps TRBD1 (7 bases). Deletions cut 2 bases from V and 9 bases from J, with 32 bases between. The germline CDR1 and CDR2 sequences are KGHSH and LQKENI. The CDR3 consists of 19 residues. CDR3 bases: TGTGCCAGCTCACCATTCCAGACAGAATCAGGGGGACTGGGGTCGCTGCAGTACTTC. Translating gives CASSPFQTESGGLGSLQYF.

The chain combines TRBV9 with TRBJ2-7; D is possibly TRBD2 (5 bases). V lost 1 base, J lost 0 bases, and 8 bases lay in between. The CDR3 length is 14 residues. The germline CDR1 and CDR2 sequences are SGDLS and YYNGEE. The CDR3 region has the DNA TGTGCCAGCAGCGTAATAGCGAGCTCCTACGAGCAGTACTTC. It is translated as CASSVIASSYEQYF. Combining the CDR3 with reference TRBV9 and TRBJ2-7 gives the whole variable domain DSGVTQTPKHLITATGQRVTLRCSPRSGDLSVYWYQQSLDQGLQFLIQYYNGEERAKGNILERFSAQQFPDLHSELNLSSLELGDSALYFCASSVIASSYEQYFGPGTRLTVT.

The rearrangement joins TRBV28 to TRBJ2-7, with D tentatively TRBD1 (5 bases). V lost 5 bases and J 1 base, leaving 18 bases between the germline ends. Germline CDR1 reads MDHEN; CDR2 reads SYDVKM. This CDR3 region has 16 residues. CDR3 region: CASSLVLGRDSYEQYF. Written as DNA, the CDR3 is TGTGCCAGCAGTCTCGTTCTTGGCAGGGATTCCTACGAGCAGTACTTC.

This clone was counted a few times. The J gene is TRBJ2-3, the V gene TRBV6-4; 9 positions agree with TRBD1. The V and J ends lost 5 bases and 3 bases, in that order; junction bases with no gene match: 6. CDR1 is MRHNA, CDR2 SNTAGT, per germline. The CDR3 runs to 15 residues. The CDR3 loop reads CASSRRTGETDTQYF. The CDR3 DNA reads TGTGCCAGCAGTCGACGGACAGGGGAAACAGATACGCAGTATTTT.

CDR3 coding DNA: TGTGCCACCAGTGATACGACTAGCGGGAGGGCCGGGGAGCTGTTTTTT. Amino acid sequence: CATSDTTSGRAGELFF. The chain uses TRBV24-1 and TRBJ2-2, with 14 positions matching TRBD2. Germline values: CDR1 KGHDR, CDR2 SFDVKD. V shed 3 bases and J 6 bases; nucleotides not matched to a gene: 2. The CDR3 runs to 16 residues.

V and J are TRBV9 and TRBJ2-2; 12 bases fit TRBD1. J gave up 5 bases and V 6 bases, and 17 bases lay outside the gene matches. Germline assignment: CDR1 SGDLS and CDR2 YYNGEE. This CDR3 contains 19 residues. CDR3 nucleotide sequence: TGTGCCAGCAACCTCAATACCGGGACAGGGGGCCGTGGGACCGGGGAGCTGTTTTTT. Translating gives CASNLNTGTGGRGTGELFF.

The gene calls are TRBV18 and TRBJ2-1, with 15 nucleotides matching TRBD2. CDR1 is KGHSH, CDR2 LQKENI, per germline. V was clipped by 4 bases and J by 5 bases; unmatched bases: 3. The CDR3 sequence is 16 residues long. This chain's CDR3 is CASSRGLAGGDNEQFF. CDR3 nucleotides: TGTGCCAGCTCACGGGGACTAGCGGGGGGAGACAATGAGCAGTTCTTC.

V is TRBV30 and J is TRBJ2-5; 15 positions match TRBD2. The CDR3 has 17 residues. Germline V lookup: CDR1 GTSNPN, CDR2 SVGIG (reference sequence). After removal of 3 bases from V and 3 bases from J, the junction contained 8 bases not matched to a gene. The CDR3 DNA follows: TGTGCCTGGAGCGCGCTGAGGACTAGCGGGGGGGAAGAGACCCAGTACTTC. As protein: CAWSALRTSGGEETQYF.

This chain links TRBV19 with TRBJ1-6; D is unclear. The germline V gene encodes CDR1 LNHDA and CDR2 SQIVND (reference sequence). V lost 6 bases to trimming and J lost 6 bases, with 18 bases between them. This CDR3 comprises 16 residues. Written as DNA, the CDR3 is TGTGCCAGTAGCCTTGAGAAGAGCATAACTAATTCACCCCTCCACTTT. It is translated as CASSLEKSITNSPLHF.